A single T cell receptor (beta chain) is shown here with its context. As yet, its antigen is unknown. Germline V gives CDR1 LNHDA, CDR2 SQIVND (reference sequence). V dropped 0 bases and J dropped 2 bases, with 10 bases sitting between them. This CDR3 is 15 amino acids long. The data are from a study of T cell responses to AZD1222 COVID-19 vaccine. Study results and limitations: Distributed over spike, vaccine-associated CD4 TCRs predominated at 160-218 and 743-854. Donors were chiefly white British, with a greater number of females, and clonal diversity was perhaps underestimated. Seropositivity was recorded at baseline in only a handful of AZD1222 recipients. Repertoires were obtained only post-peak T cell response.

TCRdb's copy holds only in-frame clones and misses some; the assay was immunoSEQ multiplex PCR. The repertoire holds 130,000 or so clones, with roughly 86% as singletons. The sequenced sample was peripheral blood, obtained on day 0 of AZD1222 vaccination. The J gene is TRBJ2-5, the V gene TRBV19, with D possibly matching TRBD2 (6 bases). The clonotype comes from an adult in good health. This CDR3 is CASSIDLREQETQYF. The CDR3, as DNA: TGTGCCAGTAGTATAGATCTGCGGGAACAAGAGACCCAGTACTTC.